A few counts support the clone carrying this T cell receptor (beta chain). Antigen unknown. This sample stems from a study of blood T cells in healthy people across ages. PCR was performed a second time for about 7 to 11 cycles using a sample-barcoded 5' primer and a J-beta primer mix. TCRdb independently ran MiXCR on the 5' RACE reads; one entry per CDR3 protein. The sample consists of some 800,000 distinct CDR3 sequences, under 45% of them appearing once. Study-level results: Diversity figures derived from one million T cells were judged to underestimate the true value. A strong correlation was found between TCR beta diversity and the percentage of naive T cells.

The draw of peripheral blood yielded roughly 9.1 milliliters from each donor. Germline CDR1 is MNHNS and CDR2 is SASEGT. There are 16 residues in the CDR3. V was shortened by 4 bases and J by 4 bases, with 19 bases between the two germline ends. This receptor was identified in a man in his 60s in good health. This chain uses TRBV6-1 with TRBJ1-2; no clear D gene. The material sequenced was blood. CDR3 in amino acids: CASSGRSSGRSYGYTF. CDR3 nucleotide sequence: TGTGCCAGCAGTGGGCGTAGTAGTGGCAGGAGCTATGGCTACACCTTC.